This T cell receptor (beta chain) appears in the sequencing data of a study of blood T cell repertoires in COVID-19. From germline, CDR1 is SGHTA and CDR2 FQGNSA. The CDR3 sequence is 14 residues long. Germline trimming cut 8 bases from V and 2 bases from J; bases unmatched to any gene: 3. Measured with immunoSEQ multiplex PCR; TCRdb has only the in-frame clones, and not every one. The data hold about 190,000 clones, with 84% observed a single time. The rearrangement uses TRBV7-2 and TRBJ2-3, with TRBD2 matching 11 bases. The TCR comes from a woman in her twenties or thirties who had been exposed to COVID-19. The sequenced material came from PBMCs or T cells enriched from blood (not recorded which). The CDR3 DNA sequence: TGTGCCAGCCGACTAGCGGGGACCACAGATACGCAGTATTTT. Its translation is CASRLAGTTDTQYF. Combining the CDR3 with reference TRBV7-2 and TRBJ2-3 gives the whole variable domain GAGVSQSPSNKVTEKGKDVELRCDPISGHTALYWYRQSLGQGLEFLIYFQGNSAPDKSGLPSDRFSAERTGGSVSTLTIQRTQQEDSAVYLCASRLAGTTDTQYFGPGTRLTVL.